This T cell receptor beta chain was identified during a study of blood T cell repertoires in COVID-19. Study-wide context: T cells, B-cell-depleted T cells, or PBMCs provided the cDNA or gDNA that served as material.

The CDR3 contains 17 residues. The germline V gene encodes CDR1 ENHRY and CDR2 SYGVKD. After removal of 5 bases from V and 1 base from J, the junction contained 9 bases not matched to a gene. Original analysis: Amplification from reference gene primers served as the basis for estimated nucleated cell counts. Method: immunoSEQ multiplex PCR; TCRdb's copy keeps in-frame clones and lacks some. V and J calls plus clone size are reproduced from that table; the DNA served to infer D and trimming. This table has nearly 55,000 clones, approximately 80% appearing once. V and J are TRBV10-3 and TRBJ1-2; 11 positions match TRBD1. The sequence derives from a human donor with active or convalescent COVID-19. The donor label of this sample is uncertain. Sequencing used peripheral blood. DNA of the CDR3: TGTGCCATCAGTTTGGCCGGGACAGGGGGTATTAACTATGGCTACACCTTC. It translates to CAISLAGTGGINYGYTF.